This TCR beta chain is drawn from a study of Graves' ophthalmopathy and Graves' hyperthyroidism (dated by TCRdb to 2017 to 2018). Looking at the study overall: Peripheral blood was collected at initial diagnosis, before any treatment. Once sampling was done, hyperthyroidism patients were given methimazole at a starting dose of 30 mg daily, while ophthalmopathy patients were given high-dose intravenous methylprednisolone. In five or six hyperthyroidism patients, T-cell repertoires of thyroid tissue and blood were compared. To tell Graves' ophthalmopathy apart from Graves' hyperthyroidism, and to predict which patients would progress to ophthalmopathy, the study relied on TCR beta repertoire signatures. The approximately 95 discovery patients were divided at random into training and test sets in a 7:3 ratio. In total, approximately 130 blood samples were TCR-sequenced: 43 ophthalmopathy, some 75 hyperthyroidism and approximately 17 hyperthyroidism-to-ophthalmopathy patients. For independent validation, a separate cohort was made up of about 18 hyperthyroidism patients plus 17 patients who later progressed from hyperthyroidism to ophthalmopathy. A discovery set of 100 patients (43 ophthalmopathy, 57 stable hyperthyroidism) was enrolled to explore V-J signatures distinguishing ophthalmopathy from hyperthyroidism.

This clonotype was seen repeatedly, ten times or more. Its antigen remains unidentified. The sample holds no much larger clone one base away, and base qualities are not on file. For repertoire sequencing, the TCR beta CDR3 regions were amplified from RNA transcripts. The first round was an RT-PCR using HTBI primers with the Qiagen OneStep RT-PCR kit, and this first round was followed by a second-round multiplex PCR, then size selection and purification. Libraries were sequenced on an Illumina HiSeq2000 using paired-end 100 bp reads. The paper's processing steps were these. Reads were processed with SOAPnuke, discarding reads with adapters, uncalled bases, mean Phred below 15, or no exact constant-primer or identifier match. COPE v1.2.5 was used to merge high-quality paired reads. Unique nucleotide sequences were defined as clonotypes and aligned to IMGT TRB V, D and J references using MiTCR v1.1. The analysis was limited to V-J combinations with a frequency above 0.0001, which together covered 99% to 99.2% of repertoires. For each V-J combination, a TCR clonal expansion and chaos score was defined as the ratio of F50 clonal expansion to chaos observed in the TCRdist matrix. Features were reduced by Welch's t-statistics and random forest to roughly 14 V-J combinations, which fed a naive Bayes classifier. The similarity between thyroid and blood repertoires was quantified using the Morisita-Horn index. The raw public reads went through TCRdb reprocessing: fastp at Q25, MiXCR clone calling, in-frame beta chains kept. Rows matching on CDR3 protein sequence are summarized as one entry with the most common DNA and genes. For this entry, the V and J calls and clone size follow TCRdb and not the study's own pipeline. This sample comprises about 620,000 distinct CDR3 sequences, roughly 20% of them detected only once. The leading ten clones occupy approximately 7.7% of the sample.

Taken from cysteine to phenylalanine, the CDR3 has 16 residues. The read is trimmed to its CDR3 DNA, 48 bases read in frame from base 1. V is trimmed back by 3 bases and J by 2 bases, and the junction contains 8 bases that no gene match accounts for. Stable hyperthyroidism was defined as no progression to ophthalmopathy within 18 months of follow-up. Hyperthyroidism patients were newly diagnosed, were aged 18 to 65 years, and had a disease duration under 2 months. Patients with other autoimmune diseases, uncontrolled infections, pregnancy or lactation were excluded from the study. Diagnosis relied on clinical symptoms, serum thyroxine, TRAb, thyroid ultrasound and orbital computed tomography. PBMCs were isolated from about 9 ml of fresh peripheral blood by Ficoll-Paque density gradient centrifugation. Total RNA was extracted using Trizol reagent, and RNA quality was checked on an Agilent 2100 Bioanalyzer.

Paper-wide results and their limitations: No statistical method was used to set the sample size in advance, and the investigators knew which group each participant was assigned to. The 13-signature model separated ophthalmopathy from stable hyperthyroidism with over 85% sensitivity and 81.08% specificity in cross-validation, and 80%/75% in the test set. In validation, the model predicted ophthalmopathy progression with about 71% sensitivity and approximately 75% specificity; some 13 predicted patients were CT-confirmed with GO in a median of approximately 6.2 months. Most expanded thyroid clonotypes with a frequency above 0.001 also appeared in blood, which suggests that blood repertoires may reflect the immune response in the thyroid.

Material: peripheral blood. The chain is encoded by TRBV12-3 or TRBV12-4 joined to TRBJ1-2, and 8 junction bases match TRBD1. The clonotype originates from a young woman with stable Graves' hyperthyroidism. Some clones in this sample may be carry-over from other donors' samples. Donor details come from another sample of the same person, matched by shared clones. The DNA is as follows: TGTGCCAGCAGTTTCGGACAGGGTGTCGCCAACTATGGCTACACCTTC. This gives the protein CASSFGQGVANYGYTF.